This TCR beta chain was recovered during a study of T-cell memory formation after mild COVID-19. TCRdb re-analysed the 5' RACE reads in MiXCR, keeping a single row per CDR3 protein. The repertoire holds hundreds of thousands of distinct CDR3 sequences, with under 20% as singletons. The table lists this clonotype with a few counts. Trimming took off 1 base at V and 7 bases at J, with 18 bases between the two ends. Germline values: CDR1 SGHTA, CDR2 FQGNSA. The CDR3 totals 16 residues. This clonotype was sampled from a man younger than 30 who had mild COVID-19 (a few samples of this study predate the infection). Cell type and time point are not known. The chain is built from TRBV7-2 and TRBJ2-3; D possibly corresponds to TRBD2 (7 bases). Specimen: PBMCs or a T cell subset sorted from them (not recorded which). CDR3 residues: CASSLEAGGPSNTQYF. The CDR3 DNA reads TGTGCCAGCAGCTTAGAGGCCGGGGGGCCGTCAAATACGCAGTATTTT.